Listed here are 21 T cell receptor beta chains from one sample, sequenced in a study of control samples from healthy donors and cancer patients. Generated by immunoSEQ multiplex PCR, the TCRdb table keeps only in-frame clones and is missing some. Of about 130,000 clones in the sample, roughly 87% are singletons; the top ten hold about 1.8%. Sequences were obtained from blood. All receptors derive from a man aged 18 to 30 in good health.

The chain recombines TRBV6-1 with TRBJ2-5, with TRBD2 identical over 14 bases. The J segment lost 6 bases and the V segment lost 4 bases, leaving 7 bases of the junction unmatched. Germline CDR1 and CDR2: MNHNS and SASEGT. The CDR3 runs to 16 residues. The CDR3 DNA reads TGTGCCAGCAGTGGGGGACTAGCGGGAGTGATAAAGACCCAGTACTTC. Protein: CASSGGLAGVIKTQYF.

The chain's CDR3 is CAGGAGGYTF. CDR3 in DNA: TGTGCCGGGGGGGCAGGAGGCTACACCTTC. The chain uses TRBV2 and TRBJ1-2; D is perhaps TRBD1 (6 bases). Germline V gene sequence: CDR1 SNHLY, CDR2 FYNNEI. V lost 11 bases and J 8 bases, leaving 12 bases between the germline ends. The CDR3 contains 10 residues.

This clone was observed once. The chain links TRBV6-2 or TRBV6-3 to TRBJ2-1, with D perhaps matching TRBD2 (6 bases). Trimming cost V 2 bases and J 4 bases, with 18 bases left between them. Germline loops: CDR1 MNHEY, CDR2 SVGEGT. This CDR3 is built from 17 residues. This CDR3 is CASSYVGLRDSYNEQFF. The CDR3 nucleotides read TGTGCCAGCAGTTACGTGGGTCTGCGGGACTCTTACAATGAGCAGTTCTTC.

V is TRBV7-8 and J is TRBJ2-5; 12 nucleotides match TRBD2. Trimming took 2 bases from V and 7 from J; bases not matched to a gene: 8. The CDR3 consists of 16 residues. Germline V gene lookup returns CDR1 SGHVS and CDR2 FQNEAQ. As DNA, the CDR3 is TGTGCCAGCAGCTTAAGGACTAGCGGGACCATCCCGACCCAGTACTTC. Protein sequence: CASSLRTSGTIPTQYF.

This chain uses TRBV6-2 or TRBV6-3 with TRBJ1-5; D gene uncertain. This CDR3 is built from 15 residues. Trimming took 6 bases from V and 4 from J, leaving 16 bases between them. Germline lookup yields CDR1 MNHEY and CDR2 SVGEGT. CDR3 bases: TGTGCCAGCAGCTCTTATGCCCTTCTTAATCAGCCCCAGCATTTT. Amino acid sequence: CASSSYALLNQPQHF.

The chain combines TRBV6-1 with TRBJ2-3, with 10 positions matching TRBD2. Germline values: CDR1 MNHNS, CDR2 SASEGT. The CDR3 has 21 residues. Losses at the gene ends were 2 bases for V and 0 bases for J; bases not matched to a gene: 17. The CDR3 loop reads CASSESLGSGAAGGSTDTQYF. The CDR3 bases are TGTGCCAGCAGTGAATCCCTCGGCTCTGGCGCAGCGGGAGGGAGCACAGATACGCAGTATTTT.

CDR3 sequence reads: CASSSLQRGQGAHEQYF. DNA for the CDR3: TGTGCCAGCAGTTCCTTACAAAGGGGACAGGGGGCCCACGAGCAGTACTTC. The chain has TRBV27 and TRBJ2-7, with 12 bases lining up with TRBD1. Germline lookup yields CDR1 MNHEY and CDR2 SMNVEV (reference sequence). The CDR3 has 17 residues. The ends lost 4 bases at V and 5 bases at J; junction bases unmatched: 12.

V is TRBV6-5 and J is TRBJ1-4; a weak D match, TRBD1 (6 bases). Trimming took off 2 bases at V and 8 bases at J, with 18 bases between the two ends. The CDR3 runs to 16 residues. Germline V gene sequence: CDR1 MNHEY, CDR2 SVGAGI. The CDR3 region is CASSYGTGGKSEKLFF. The DNA for the CDR3 is TGTGCCAGCAGTTACGGCACTGGGGGCAAGTCCGAAAAACTGTTTTTT.

The V call is TRBV20-1, the J call TRBJ2-1, with 11 bases aligning to TRBD2. The ends lost 3 bases at V and 6 bases at J; junction bases unmatched: 10. The CDR3 consists of 16 residues. The germline gives CDR1 DFQATT, CDR2 SNEGSKA (reference sequence). CDR3 DNA sequence: TGCAGTGCTAGTTTATTCGGGACTAGCGGAGGCAATGAGCAGTTCTTC. Protein sequence: CSASLFGTSGGNEQFF.

The chain is built from TRBV6-5 and TRBJ1-5; no reliable D call. Trimming shortened V by 6 bases and J by 7 bases, and 13 bases separated the two germline ends. This CDR3 comprises 13 residues. Germline loops: CDR1 MNHEY, CDR2 SVGAGI. Here the CDR3 DNA reads TGTGCCAGCAGCTCTAGCCCTCGGCAGCCCCAGCATTTT. Protein product: CASSSSPRQPQHF.

The chain has TRBV5-1 and TRBJ2-1; D unresolved. Germline loops: CDR1 SGHRS, CDR2 YFSETQ. Trimming took 5 bases from V and 6 from J, leaving 12 bases between them. This CDR3 has 13 residues. The CDR3 loop reads CASSMTFSNEQFF. In nucleotides, the CDR3 is TGCGCCAGCAGTATGACTTTCTCCAATGAGCAGTTCTTC.

The chain combines TRBV6-6 with TRBJ2-6; 11 nucleotides agree with TRBD1. This CDR3 contains 17 residues. Unmatched junction bases numbered 8, after V lost 5 bases and J lost 5 bases. Germline V gene data show CDR1 as MNHNY and CDR2 as SVGAGI (reference sequence). The CDR3 reads CASSQDRGPPRANVLTF. The CDR3 DNA follows: TGTGCCAGCAGTCAGGACAGGGGGCCTCCTAGGGCCAACGTCCTGACTTTC.

The chain carries TRBV6-5 and TRBJ1-1; D possibly corresponds to TRBD1 (5 bases). This CDR3 contains 13 residues. V was trimmed by 6 bases and J by 1 base, leaving 9 bases between them. The germline V gene has CDR1 MNHEY and CDR2 SVGAGI. CDR3 nucleotides: TGTGCCAGCAGGGGACGGCAGAACACTGAAGCTTTCTTT. It codes for CASRGRQNTEAFF.

The rearrangement links TRBV14 to TRBJ2-7, with TRBD1 matching over 9 bases. V gave up 4 bases and J gave up 4 bases; unmatched junction bases: 8. CDR3 size: 15 residues. Per the germline V gene, CDR1 is SGHDN and CDR2 is FVKESK. CDR3 sequence reads: CASSPWDRAMYEQYF. The DNA for the CDR3 is TGTGCCAGCAGCCCCTGGGACAGGGCGATGTACGAGCAGTACTTC.

The V call is TRBV2, the J call TRBJ2-2, with 10 bases lining up with TRBD1. The V gene's germline CDR1 is SNHLY and CDR2 FYNNEI. Trimming took 11 bases from V and 5 from J; bases not matched to a gene: 5. This CDR3 comprises 13 residues. CDR3 sequence: CAGQGVMTGELFF. As DNA, the CDR3 is TGTGCCGGACAGGGGGTTATGACCGGGGAGCTGTTTTTT.

The rearrangement uses TRBV14 and TRBJ1-2; D gene unclear. CDR3 size: 16 residues. CDR1 is SGHDN and CDR2 is FVKESK in the germline V gene. Trimming took off 0 bases at V and 2 bases at J, with 13 bases between the two ends. CDR3 residues: CASSQEVRVGNYGYTF. The CDR3 DNA reads TGTGCCAGCAGCCAAGAGGTGAGGGTCGGAAACTATGGCTACACCTTC. Full variable domain (missing parts from reference TRBV14 and TRBJ1-2): EAGVTQFPSHSVIEKGQTVTLRCDPISGHDNLYWYRRVMGKEIKFLLHFVKESKQDESGMPNNRFLAERTGGTYSTLKVQPAELEDSGVYFCASSQEVRVGNYGYTFGSGTRLTVV.

The chain uses TRBV7-8 and TRBJ1-1; perhaps TRBD1 as D (6 bases). Germline V CDR1 and CDR2: SGHVS, FQNEAQ. V gave up 5 bases and J gave up 1 base, with 14 bases separating them. The CDR3 runs to 15 residues. This CDR3 reads CASSIGGGWNTEAFF. The CDR3 bases are TGTGCCAGCAGCATCGGAGGGGGATGGAACACTGAAGCTTTCTTT.

The rearrangement joins TRBV5-1 to TRBJ1-5; 7 bases align to TRBD1. This CDR3 has 15 amino acids. The germline V gene encodes CDR1 SGHRS and CDR2 YFSETQ. Unmatched junction bases numbered 4, after V lost 0 bases and J lost 4 bases. The CDR3 region is CASSLAGTANQPQHF. The CDR3 coding sequence is TGCGCCAGCAGCTTGGCGGGGACAGCGAATCAGCCCCAGCATTTT.

V is TRBV7-2 and J is TRBJ2-3, with 11 bases identical to TRBD2. The CDR3 covers 19 residues. Germline V lookup: CDR1 SGHTA, CDR2 FQGNSA. V trimming: 2 bases; J trimming: 5 bases; junction bases outside the gene matches: 15. The chain's CDR3 is CASSLTSRILAGDVDTQYF. CDR3 sequence (DNA): TGTGCCAGCAGCTTAACCAGCCGGATACTAGCGGGAGATGTAGATACGCAGTATTTT.

The CDR3 here is CASRIGGIKTDTQYF. In DNA form, the CDR3 reads TGTGCCAGCAGGATCGGGGGTATAAAGACCGATACGCAGTATTTT. The chain combines TRBV28 with TRBJ2-3; a possible D gene is TRBD2 (6 bases). Germline V gives CDR1 MDHEN, CDR2 SYDVKM. Trimming cost V 6 bases and J 6 bases, with 19 bases left between them. This CDR3 is built from 15 residues.

The chain combines TRBV10-1 with TRBJ1-2; TRBD1 is a possible D gene (5 bases). V was shortened by 5 bases and J by 2 bases, with 9 bases between the two germline ends. Germline V gene lookup returns CDR1 WNHNN and CDR2 SYGVQD (reference sequence). The CDR3 is made up of 13 amino acids. Written as DNA, the CDR3 is TGCGCCAGCAGTCCAGGGACCAACTATGGCTACACCTTC. Translating gives CASSPGTNYGYTF.